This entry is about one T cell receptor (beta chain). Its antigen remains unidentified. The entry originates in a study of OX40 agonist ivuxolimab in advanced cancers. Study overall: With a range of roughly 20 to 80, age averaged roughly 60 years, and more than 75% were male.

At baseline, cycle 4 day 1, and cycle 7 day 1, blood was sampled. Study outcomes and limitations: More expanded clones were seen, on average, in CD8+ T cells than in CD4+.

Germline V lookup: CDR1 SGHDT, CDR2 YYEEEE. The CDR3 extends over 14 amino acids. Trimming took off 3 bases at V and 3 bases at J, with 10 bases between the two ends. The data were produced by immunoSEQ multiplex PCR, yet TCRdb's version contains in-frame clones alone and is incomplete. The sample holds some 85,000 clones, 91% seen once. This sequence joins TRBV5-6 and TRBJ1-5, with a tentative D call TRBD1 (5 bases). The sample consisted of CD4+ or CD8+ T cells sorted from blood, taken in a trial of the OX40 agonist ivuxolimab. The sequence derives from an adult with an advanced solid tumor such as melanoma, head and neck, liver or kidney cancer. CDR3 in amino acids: CASSWGLDNQPQHF. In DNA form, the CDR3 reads TGTGCCAGCAGCTGGGGACTGGACAATCAGCCCCAGCATTTT.